The rows below give T cell receptor beta chains drawn from one sample of a study of T cells in Graves' hyperthyroidism and ophthalmopathy. From the multiplex PCR reads, TCRdb called clonotypes with MiXCR, one entry per CDR3 protein. The top ten clones hold about 14% of a sample with about 690,000 distinct CDR3 sequences, about 18% of them seen once. The specimen sequenced was blood. All receptors derive from a man in his fifties or sixties with Graves' hyperthyroidism. The CDR3 runs from the conserved cysteine through the conserved F or W. Each record gives: CDR3 DNA, CDR3 protein, J gene, D gene, V gene, clone size. The D gene is left open where the match is weak. Clone size is given for some rows only: seen once, a few or many times, or a class if the clone is expanded.

CDR3nt: TGTGCCATCAGCGTGACTAGCGGGAGCATGGGCTCCTACGAGCAGTACTTC
CDR3aa: CAISVTSGSMGSYEQYF
j_gene: TRBJ2-7
d_gene: TRBD2
v_gene: TRBV10-3
abundance: many

CDR3nt: TGCGCCAGCAGCTTGGCAACAGGGGCATCCTACGAGCAGTACTTC
CDR3aa: CASSLATGASYEQYF
j_gene: TRBJ2-7
d_gene: TRBD1
v_gene: TRBV5-1
abundance: few

CDR3nt: TGTGCCAGCACAAGAAACTATGGCTACACCTTC
CDR3aa: CASTRNYGYTF
j_gene: TRBJ1-2
d_gene: -
v_gene: TRBV28
abundance: many

CDR3nt: TGTGCCAGCAGCTTTGGGTCGCTAGCGTACAATGAGCAGTTCTTC
CDR3aa: CASSFGSLAYNEQFF
j_gene: TRBJ2-1
d_gene: -
v_gene: TRBV7-9
abundance: many

CDR3nt: TGTGCCAGCAGCCCCCGGGGCCGTGGCACTGAAGCTTTCTTT
CDR3aa: CASSPRGRGTEAFF
j_gene: TRBJ1-1
d_gene: -
v_gene: TRBV9
abundance: -

CDR3nt: TGTGCCAGCAATCACCACAAGGTTTTGTCTGGGTTGGCCGGGGAGCTGTTTTTT
CDR3aa: CASNHHKVLSGLAGELFF
j_gene: TRBJ2-2
d_gene: -
v_gene: TRBV6-4
abundance: few

CDR3nt: TGTGCCAGCAGCTGGACTAGCGGGAGCAATGAGCAGCTCTTC
CDR3aa: CASSWTSGSNEQLF
j_gene: TRBJ2-1
d_gene: TRBD2
v_gene: TRBV7-2
abundance: few

CDR3nt: TGTGCCAGCAGTCCTAATTGGGCTGAAGCTTTCTTT
CDR3aa: CASSPNWAEAFF
j_gene: TRBJ1-1
d_gene: -
v_gene: TRBV7-9
abundance: few

CDR3nt: TGTGCCTGGGGGGGCACTGAAGCTTTCTTT
CDR3aa: CAWGGTEAFF
j_gene: TRBJ1-1
d_gene: -
v_gene: TRBV2
abundance: many

CDR3nt: TGTGCCAGCAGCTCGGGACTAGGTGGCGGGGAGCTGTTTTTT
CDR3aa: CASSSGLGGGELFF
j_gene: TRBJ2-2
d_gene: TRBD2
v_gene: TRBV11-2
abundance: many

CDR3nt: TGTGCCAGCAGCTTCTTGGCTAGCGGGAATGAGCAGTTCTTC
CDR3aa: CASSFLASGNEQFF
j_gene: TRBJ2-1
d_gene: TRBD2
v_gene: TRBV7-9
abundance: many

CDR3nt: TGTGCCAGCAGCTTGACGCCCGAGTCAGTGCACGAGCAGTACTTC
CDR3aa: CASSLTPESVHEQYF
j_gene: TRBJ2-7
d_gene: -
v_gene: TRBV5-4
abundance: -

CDR3nt: TGTGCCAGCAGCTTAAACCGGGACTACTACAATGAGCAGTTCTTC
CDR3aa: CASSLNRDYYNEQFF
j_gene: TRBJ2-1
d_gene: TRBD2
v_gene: TRBV7-9
abundance: -

CDR3nt: TGTGCCAGCGTAGAATCCTTTAGTAGATCCAAAAACATTCAGTACTTC
CDR3aa: CASVESFSRSKNIQYF
j_gene: TRBJ2-4
d_gene: -
v_gene: TRBV2
abundance: many

CDR3nt: TGTGCCAGCAGCTCGGGACAGGGCTTGTTTAATGAGCAGTTCTTC
CDR3aa: CASSSGQGLFNEQFF
j_gene: TRBJ2-1
d_gene: TRBD1
v_gene: TRBV7-3
abundance: -

CDR3nt: TGCAGCGTTTCCTGGACACCAACTAATGAAAAACTGTTTTTT
CDR3aa: CSVSWTPTNEKLFF
j_gene: TRBJ1-4
d_gene: -
v_gene: TRBV29-1
abundance: -

CDR3nt: TGTGCCAGCAGTTCCTTCGCCGGGACAGGGGTTTCAGGCCAGCCCCAGCATTTT
CDR3aa: CASSSFAGTGVSGQPQHF
j_gene: TRBJ1-5
d_gene: TRBD1
v_gene: TRBV28
abundance: many

CDR3nt: TGTGCCAGCATTAAAGACAGGTGGTGCACAGATACGCAGTATTTT
CDR3aa: CASIKDRWCTDTQYF
j_gene: TRBJ2-3
d_gene: -
v_gene: TRBV6-5
abundance: -

CDR3nt: TGTGCCAGCAGTCCTAGCGGGAAGCAAGAGACCCAGTACTTC
CDR3aa: CASSPSGKQETQYF
j_gene: TRBJ2-5
d_gene: TRBD2
v_gene: TRBV12-3/TRBV12-4
abundance: many

CDR3nt: TGTGCCAGCAGGGAGGTTAGCGGGAGGGCGGAGACCCAGTACTTC
CDR3aa: CASREVSGRAETQYF
j_gene: TRBJ2-5
d_gene: TRBD2
v_gene: TRBV7-2
abundance: many

CDR3nt: TGTGCCAGTAGTATGCGGACGTCTTCGTATGGCTACACCTTC
CDR3aa: CASSMRTSSYGYTF
j_gene: TRBJ1-2
d_gene: -
v_gene: TRBV19
abundance: many

CDR3nt: TGTGCCAGTAGTATAGATTCTGGCTTCAATGAGCAGTTCTTC
CDR3aa: CASSIDSGFNEQFF
j_gene: TRBJ2-1
d_gene: -
v_gene: TRBV19
abundance: -

CDR3nt: TGCGCCAGCAGCTTGGATATGGGGGCATCCTACGAGCAGTACTTC
CDR3aa: CASSLDMGASYEQYF
j_gene: TRBJ2-7
d_gene: -
v_gene: TRBV5-1
abundance: -

CDR3nt: TGTGCCAGCAGCCAAGAAGGGAGCGCCTACGAGCAGTACTTC
CDR3aa: CASSQEGSAYEQYF
j_gene: TRBJ2-7
d_gene: -
v_gene: TRBV14
abundance: many

CDR3nt: TGTGCCAGCAGCTTAGGCCATGCGACTAGCGGACAAGAGACCCAGTACTTC
CDR3aa: CASSLGHATSGQETQYF
j_gene: TRBJ2-5
d_gene: TRBD2
v_gene: TRBV13
abundance: many

CDR3nt: TGTGCCAGCAGCTCAGGGGGAGTGAGAGATACGCAGTATTTT
CDR3aa: CASSSGGVRDTQYF
j_gene: TRBJ2-3
d_gene: TRBD1
v_gene: TRBV7-9
abundance: many

CDR3nt: TGTGCCAGCAGCTCGTGGGTCTCCGGGACCCCAGATACGCAGTATTTT
CDR3aa: CASSSWVSGTPDTQYF
j_gene: TRBJ2-3
d_gene: -
v_gene: TRBV11-3
abundance: many

CDR3nt: TGTGCCAGCAGTGAATCCGCGGATAATGAGCAGTTCTTC
CDR3aa: CASSESADNEQFF
j_gene: TRBJ2-1
d_gene: -
v_gene: TRBV25-1
abundance: few

CDR3nt: TGTGCCAGCAGCTTAACGCGGCACAATGAGCAGTTCTTC
CDR3aa: CASSLTRHNEQFF
j_gene: TRBJ2-1
d_gene: -
v_gene: TRBV7-3
abundance: many

CDR3nt: TGCAGTGCTAGCAGACAGGCGAGCTCCTATAATTCACCCCTCCACTTT
CDR3aa: CSASRQASSYNSPLHF
j_gene: TRBJ1-6
d_gene: -
v_gene: TRBV20-1
abundance: few

CDR3nt: TGTGCCAGCAGTGAAGTGACGGGACTAGCGGGAGGGCCTCCAGATACGCAGTATTTT
CDR3aa: CASSEVTGLAGGPPDTQYF
j_gene: TRBJ2-3
d_gene: TRBD2
v_gene: TRBV2
abundance: -

CDR3nt: TGTGCCAGCAGTGAAGAGCATACGCAGTATTTT
CDR3aa: CASSEEHTQYF
j_gene: TRBJ2-3
d_gene: -
v_gene: TRBV6-1
abundance: -

CDR3nt: TGTGCCAGCAGTAGGGGAGGTACCTACGGGCAGTACTTC
CDR3aa: CASSRGGTYGQYF
j_gene: TRBJ2-7
d_gene: -
v_gene: TRBV27
abundance: -

CDR3nt: TGCAGTGCTAGCGGCAGGGGGTACGAGCAGTACTTC
CDR3aa: CSASGRGYEQYF
j_gene: TRBJ2-7
d_gene: TRBD1
v_gene: TRBV20-1
abundance: many

CDR3nt: TGTGCCAGCAGTTTACCAGGGGTCCTCTCTGGAAACACCATATATTTT
CDR3aa: CASSLPGVLSGNTIYF
j_gene: TRBJ1-3
d_gene: -
v_gene: TRBV28
abundance: many

CDR3nt: TGTGCCAGCAGCTCGCGGCTAGCGGACAATGAGCAGTTCTTC
CDR3aa: CASSSRLADNEQFF
j_gene: TRBJ2-1
d_gene: TRBD2
v_gene: TRBV11-3
abundance: many

CDR3nt: TGTGCCAGCTCCCCTCGGACAGCGGACACCGGGGAGCTGTTTTTT
CDR3aa: CASSPRTADTGELFF
j_gene: TRBJ2-2
d_gene: -
v_gene: TRBV18
abundance: -

CDR3nt: TGTGCCAGCAGCCAAGATGCAACAGTTTACAATGAGCAGTTCTTC
CDR3aa: CASSQDATVYNEQFF
j_gene: TRBJ2-1
d_gene: -
v_gene: TRBV14
abundance: few

CDR3nt: TGTGCCAGCAGCAGGGGAGGGGGAATGGAAGCTTTCTTT
CDR3aa: CASSRGGGMEAFF
j_gene: TRBJ1-1
d_gene: -
v_gene: TRBV7-6
abundance: few

CDR3nt: TGTGCCAGCAGCCAATTTGGGACAGGGGGGTCCGGGGAGCTGTTTTTT
CDR3aa: CASSQFGTGGSGELFF
j_gene: TRBJ2-2
d_gene: TRBD1
v_gene: TRBV3-1
abundance: -

CDR3nt: TGTGCCAGTAGTATTACGGGGAGCAATCAGCCCCAGCATTTT
CDR3aa: CASSITGSNQPQHF
j_gene: TRBJ1-5
d_gene: -
v_gene: TRBV19
abundance: few

CDR3nt: TGCGCCAGCAGCCCTGCACAAACTAGTGCTGGGGAGCTGTTTTTT
CDR3aa: CASSPAQTSAGELFF
j_gene: TRBJ2-2
d_gene: -
v_gene: TRBV5-1
abundance: once

CDR3nt: TGCAGTGCTCCTGACAGGGTCTCCTACGAGCAGTACTTC
CDR3aa: CSAPDRVSYEQYF
j_gene: TRBJ2-7
d_gene: TRBD1
v_gene: TRBV20-1
abundance: many

CDR3nt: TGTGCCAGCAGCTCCATGGTCGGAATGAACACTGAAGCTTTCTTT
CDR3aa: CASSSMVGMNTEAFF
j_gene: TRBJ1-1
d_gene: -
v_gene: TRBV12-3/TRBV12-4
abundance: many

CDR3nt: TGTGCCAGCACTTTAGACAGGGTCTCCTACAATGAGCAGTTCTTC
CDR3aa: CASTLDRVSYNEQFF
j_gene: TRBJ2-1
d_gene: TRBD1
v_gene: TRBV2
abundance: many

CDR3nt: TGTGCCAGTAGTAAACCGGGACAGGGAAGAGAGACCCAGTACTTC
CDR3aa: CASSKPGQGRETQYF
j_gene: TRBJ2-5
d_gene: TRBD1
v_gene: TRBV19
abundance: many

CDR3nt: TGTGCCAGCAGCGTCACTAGCCGGGCCACAGATACGCAGTATTTT
CDR3aa: CASSVTSRATDTQYF
j_gene: TRBJ2-3
d_gene: -
v_gene: TRBV11-2
abundance: many

CDR3nt: TGTGCCGAAGGCGAGGGGCCCACTGAAGCTTTCTTT
CDR3aa: CAEGEGPTEAFF
j_gene: TRBJ1-1
d_gene: -
v_gene: TRBV7-9
abundance: few